Below are 23 T cell receptor beta chains sequenced from a single sample in a study of spatial heterogeneity in lung cancer (dated by TCRdb to about 2019). Broad study findings and their caveats: The tumor nonsynonymous mutation count correlated with the number of expanded intratumoral alpha and beta TCRs.

The sample's time point label, in plain terms: sample taken at primary tumor resection. The library was produced with 5' RACE. This sample was sequenced with a NextSeq 500. The public reads were reanalyzed by TCRdb: fastp trimming at Q25, MiXCR alignment, in-frame beta chains only. Entries that share a CDR3 protein sequence are merged under the most common genes and DNA. Counted in this sample were 3,300 or so distinct CDR3 sequences; roughly 13% of them appeared once. Over 8% of the sample comes from the top ten. These TCRs' antigens remain unknown. The sequencing used lung tumor tissue, collected at surgery. Receptors were obtained from a female donor with early-stage non-small cell lung cancer.

This clonotype showed up many times. The chain is built from TRBV10-3 and TRBJ2-4; D is ambiguous. The CDR3 runs 12 residues. V lost 4 bases, J lost 3 bases, and 4 bases lay in between. Germline-derived CDR1 and CDR2 are ENHRY and SYGVKD. The DNA for the CDR3 is TGTGCCATCAGTGGGGACAAAAACATTCAGTACTTC. Encoded protein: CAISGDKNIQYF.

In this sample, this clonotype is medium-sized. CDR3 in amino acids: CASSFGRSYGYTF. The CDR3 coding sequence is TGTGCCAGCAGCTTTGGACGGAGCTATGGCTACACCTTC. The chain carries TRBV7-9 and TRBJ1-2; D not resolved. The CDR3 loop spans 13 amino acids. V lost 3 bases to trimming and J lost 4 bases, with 9 bases between them. Germline V gene sequence: CDR1 SEHNR, CDR2 FQNEAQ (reference sequence).

On this clonotype: One end of the junction varies from germline; a read error may be responsible. The chain uses TRBV5-1 and TRBJ1-2; D is uncertain. The CDR3 is made up of 12 amino acids. Germline CDR1 SGHRS, CDR2 YFSETQ. CDR3 in DNA: TGCGCCAGCAGCTTGGATGTCTATGGCAACGCCTTC. This translates into CASSLDVYGNAF.

This sequence joins TRBV5-5 and TRBJ2-5; 8 bases map to TRBD2. V was pared by 0 bases and J by 5 bases, with 6 bases of the junction left unmatched. This CDR3 comprises 15 residues. Germline CDR1 and CDR2: SGHKS and YYEKEE (reference sequence). The CDR3 here is CASSLAGIAGETQYF. The CDR3 DNA reads TGTGCCAGCAGCTTGGCCGGGATAGCGGGGGAGACCCAGTACTTC.

This clonotype ranks as medium-sized (0.01 to 0.1%). V and J are TRBV5-5 and TRBJ1-4; TRBD1 is a possible D gene (5 bases). With 4 bases removed from V and 8 bases from J, the gap between germline ends came to 18 bases. The CDR3 runs to 15 residues. Looked up from germline, CDR1 is SGHKS and CDR2 is YYEKEE (reference sequence). CDR3 in DNA: TGTGCCAGCAGCCCGTTGGGGGGTCCGAGCGAAAAACTGTTTTTT. Amino acid sequence: CASSPLGGPSEKLFF.

In its sample, this clonotype ranks as medium-sized. The chain uses TRBV11-2 and TRBJ2-5; D unresolved. CDR1 SGHAT and CDR2 FQNNGV come from the germline V gene. Trimming took 7 bases from V and 4 from J, leaving 16 bases between them. The CDR3 totals 14 residues. This CDR3 reads CASTPQLVGETQYF. CDR3 DNA sequence: TGTGCCAGCACCCCGCAGCTAGTAGGAGAGACCCAGTACTTC.

By sample fraction, this clonotype is medium-sized (0.01 to 0.1%). The chain has TRBV5-6 and TRBJ2-7; the D gene is possibly TRBD2 (5 bases). The germline V gene encodes CDR1 SGHDT and CDR2 YYEEEE. V lost 4 bases to trimming and J lost 4 bases, with 18 bases between them. CDR3 length equals 15 residues. Here the CDR3 DNA reads TGTGCCAGCAGCAGCACTAGGTTCGCGGTGTACGAGCAGTACTTC. This gives the protein CASSSTRFAVYEQYF.

By proportion, this clonotype is medium-sized. The chain joins TRBV19 to TRBJ2-7, with 7 bases lining up with TRBD1. The CDR3 is 15 residues long. CDR1 LNHDA and CDR2 SQIVND come from the germline V gene (reference sequence). The ends lost 5 bases at V and 3 bases at J; junction bases unmatched: 10. In nucleotides, the CDR3 is TGTGCCAGTAGTCGGTGGGGACAGTATTTCTACGAGCAGTACTTC. It encodes CASSRWGQYFYEQYF.

This clonotype was recorded a few times. J is TRBJ2-2 and V is TRBV28; D is perhaps TRBD1 or TRBD2 (5 bases each). V was cut by 2 bases and J by 5 bases, with 15 bases left in between. Per germline, CDR1 MDHEN and CDR2 SYDVKM. CDR3 length: 16 residues. CDR3 protein: CASSLNGGVRTGELFF. The CDR3 DNA sequence: TGTGCCAGCAGTTTAAATGGGGGAGTTAGAACCGGGGAGCTGTTTTTT.

In this sample, this clonotype is medium-sized. J is TRBJ2-7 and V is TRBV29-1; perhaps TRBD1 as D (6 bases). The V gene's germline CDR1 is SQVTM and CDR2 ANQGSEA. V was shortened by 6 bases and J by 0 bases, with 9 bases between the two germline ends. This CDR3 spans 12 amino acids. The CDR3 spells CSVGQTSYEQYF. The CDR3 DNA reads TGCAGCGTAGGACAGACCTCCTACGAGCAGTACTTC.

CDR3 nucleotide sequence: TGCAGCGTTCCCCTAAGCGGGAGGTCCCCGAGGGGGCAGTATTTT. Translated, it gives CSVPLSGRSPRGQYF. The chain links TRBV29-1 to TRBJ2-3, with 9 bases that match TRBD2. CDR1 and CDR2 from the germline V gene are SQVTM and ANQGSEA. J was trimmed by 11 bases and V by 5 bases; bases with no gene match: 17. The CDR3 is made up of 15 amino acids.

This clonotype was picked up a small number of times. This sequence joins TRBV5-4 and TRBJ1-1, with 7 bases identical to TRBD1. V lost 4 bases and J lost 5; bases outside the gene matches: 5. The CDR3 totals 13 residues. CDR1 and CDR2 (germline): SGHNT, YYREEE (reference sequence). As DNA, the CDR3 is TGTGCCAGCAGCCACGGGACAGAGACTGAAGCTTTCTTT. Translation gives CASSHGTETEAFF.

This clonotype rates as medium-sized. The chain couples TRBV28 to TRBJ1-4; tentatively, D is TRBD1 (5 bases). CDR3 size: 14 residues. V was pared by 5 bases and J by 8 bases, with 15 bases between. Germline CDR1 is MDHEN and CDR2 is SYDVKM. The CDR3 spells CASSLQGSREKLFF. The CDR3 region has the DNA TGTGCCAGCAGTCTTCAGGGTAGTCGAGAAAAACTGTTTTTT.

Many counts were recorded for this clonotype. The gene calls are TRBV12-3 or TRBV12-4 and TRBJ2-1; 9 nucleotides line up with TRBD2. The CDR3 runs 18 residues. Germline trimming cut 2 bases from V and 6 bases from J; bases unmatched to any gene: 14. CDR3 bases: TGTGCCAGCAGTTTATCGGTGGGGGGGACTAGCCACCTCAATGAGCAGTTCTTC. Protein sequence: CASSLSVGGTSHLNEQFF.

This clonotype qualifies as medium-sized. The gene calls are TRBV20-1 and TRBJ2-7, with a weak D call TRBD2 (5 bases). The V end lost 0 bases, the J end lost 2 bases, and 17 bases lay between the germline ends. The germline V gene encodes CDR1 DFQATT and CDR2 SNEGSKA (reference sequence). CDR3 length equals 16 residues. The CDR3 region is CSARDLYGNYPYEQYF. The CDR3 DNA follows: TGCAGTGCTAGAGATCTGTACGGGAATTACCCCTACGAGCAGTACTTC.

This clonotype is medium-sized by share. The chain joins TRBV20-1 to TRBJ2-3, with a tentative D call TRBD2 (5 bases). Germline assignment: CDR1 DFQATT and CDR2 SNEGSKA (reference sequence). Deletions cut 6 bases from V and 0 bases from J, with 16 bases between. CDR3 length: 15 amino acids. The CDR3 loop is CSALVVARSTDTQYF. As DNA, the CDR3 is TGCAGTGCCCTAGTGGTAGCGAGGAGCACAGATACGCAGTATTTT.

The rearrangement uses TRBV29-1 and TRBJ2-5; D unresolved. The CDR3 has 12 residues. The V end was cut by 0 bases, the J end by 7 bases, with 9 bases between. The germline V gene has CDR1 SQVTM and CDR2 ANQGSEA. CDR3 bases: TGCAGCGTTGAAGACACACACTCGACCCAGTACTTC. Encoded protein: CSVEDTHSTQYF.

There are many counts of this clonotype. The V and J genes are TRBV29-1 and TRBJ2-1; 7 bases are shared with TRBD1. This CDR3 is 15 amino acids long. V gave up 0 bases and J gave up 5 bases; unmatched junction bases: 7. Germline-derived CDR1 and CDR2 are SQVTM and ANQGSEA. The CDR3 sequence is CSVEDFRDSNNEQFF. The CDR3 coding sequence is TGCAGCGTTGAAGATTTTCGGGACAGCAACAATGAGCAGTTCTTC.

The rearrangement links TRBV19 to TRBJ1-2; D unresolved. Germline assignment: CDR1 LNHDA and CDR2 SQIVND (reference sequence). The CDR3 loop spans 12 amino acids. V gave up 6 bases and J gave up 1 base, with 6 bases separating them. CDR3 protein: CASRIGNYGYTF. The CDR3 DNA follows: TGTGCCAGTAGAATCGGTAACTATGGCTACACCTTC.

This clonotype was seen a handful of times. The chain employs TRBV7-2 and TRBJ2-7; 10 positions agree with TRBD2. V lost 3 bases to trimming and J lost 7 bases; unmatched junction nucleotides: 9. The CDR3 has 15 residues. Germline assignment: CDR1 SGHTA and CDR2 FQGNSA. CDR3: CASSFAGLAEGEQYF. For the CDR3, the DNA is TGTGCCAGCAGCTTCGCTGGACTAGCGGAAGGGGAGCAGTACTTC.

This clonotype appeared a few times. The rearrangement links TRBV19 to TRBJ1-5; the match to TRBD1 covers 9 bases. The CDR3 has 15 amino acids. After removal of 9 bases from V and 3 bases from J, the junction contained 9 bases not matched to a gene. Germline CDR1 reads LNHDA; CDR2 reads SQIVND (reference sequence). The CDR3 bases are TGTGCCAGCCAGGCCGGGACAGGGCCCAATCAGCCCCAGCATTTT. It codes for CASQAGTGPNQPQHF.

Within the sample, this clonotype is medium-sized (0.01 to 0.1%). V gene TRBV6-2 or TRBV6-3 combines with J gene TRBJ2-7, with D perhaps TRBD2 (6 bases). The CDR3 length is 18 residues. The V gene lost 3 bases and the J gene lost 1 base, with 22 bases spanning the gap. The germline gives CDR1 MNHEY, CDR2 SVGEGT. The CDR3 loop reads CASSYSSNPWDFSYEQYF. DNA for the CDR3: TGTGCCAGCAGTTATTCGTCGAATCCATGGGACTTTTCCTACGAGCAGTACTTC.

This clonotype is medium-sized by share. This chain uses TRBV30 with TRBJ1-5, with D perhaps matching TRBD1 (6 bases). The V end was cut by 5 bases, the J end by 7 bases, with 15 bases between. The germline V gene has CDR1 GTSNPN and CDR2 SVGIG (reference sequence). The CDR3 spans 13 residues. CDR3: CAWEQGGRQPQHF. CDR3 bases: TGTGCCTGGGAGCAAGGGGGTCGGCAGCCCCAGCATTTT.